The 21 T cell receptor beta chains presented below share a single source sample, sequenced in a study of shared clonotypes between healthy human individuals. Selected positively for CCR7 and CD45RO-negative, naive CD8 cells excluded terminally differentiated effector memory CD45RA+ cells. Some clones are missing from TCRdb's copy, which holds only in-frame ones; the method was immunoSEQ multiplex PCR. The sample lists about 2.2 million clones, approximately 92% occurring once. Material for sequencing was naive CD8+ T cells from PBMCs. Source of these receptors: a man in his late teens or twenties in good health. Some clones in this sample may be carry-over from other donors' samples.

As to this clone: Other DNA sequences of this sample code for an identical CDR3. CDR3 nucleotide sequence: TGTGCCAGCAGCCTGGGCCCGAACACTGAAGCTTTCTTT. As protein: CASSLGPNTEAFF. The J gene is TRBJ1-1, the V gene TRBV27; no firm D call. This CDR3 has 13 amino acids. Germline values: CDR1 MNHEY, CDR2 SMNVEV (reference sequence). Trimming removed 6 bases at V and 1 base at J, with 9 bases between.

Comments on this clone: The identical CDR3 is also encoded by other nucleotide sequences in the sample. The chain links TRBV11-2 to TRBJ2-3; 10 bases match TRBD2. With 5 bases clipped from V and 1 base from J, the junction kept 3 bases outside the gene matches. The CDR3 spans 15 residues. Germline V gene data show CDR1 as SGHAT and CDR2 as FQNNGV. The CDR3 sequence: CASSSGTSGTDTQYF. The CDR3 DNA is TGTGCCAGCAGCAGCGGGACTAGCGGCACAGATACGCAGTATTTT. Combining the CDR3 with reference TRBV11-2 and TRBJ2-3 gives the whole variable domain EAGVAQSPRYKIIEKRQSVAFWCNPISGHATLYWYQQILGQGPKLLIQFQNNGVVDDSQLPKDRFSAERLKGVDSTLKIQPAKLEDSAVYLCASSSGTSGTDTQYFGPGTRLTVL.

The CDR3 region is CASSLADYSTRYEQYF. CDR3 coding DNA: TGTGCCAGCAGCTTGGCTGATTATTCAACTCGGTACGAGCAGTACTTC. The rearrangement uses TRBV5-6 and TRBJ2-7; D is unresolved. Looked up from germline, CDR1 is SGHDT and CDR2 is YYEEEE. V shed 0 bases and J shed 4 bases, with 17 bases lying between them. This CDR3 is built from 16 residues.

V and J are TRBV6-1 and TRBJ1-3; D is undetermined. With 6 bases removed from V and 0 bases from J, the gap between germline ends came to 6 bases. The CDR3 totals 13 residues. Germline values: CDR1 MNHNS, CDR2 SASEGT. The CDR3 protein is CASSMDSGNTIYF. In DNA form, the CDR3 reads TGTGCCAGCAGCATGGACTCTGGAAACACCATATATTTT.

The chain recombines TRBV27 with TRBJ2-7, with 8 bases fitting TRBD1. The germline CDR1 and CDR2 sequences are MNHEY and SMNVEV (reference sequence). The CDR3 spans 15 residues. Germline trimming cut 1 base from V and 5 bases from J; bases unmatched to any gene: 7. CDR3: CASSLYVGTGHEQYF. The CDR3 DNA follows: TGTGCCAGCAGTTTATATGTAGGGACAGGCCACGAGCAGTACTTC.

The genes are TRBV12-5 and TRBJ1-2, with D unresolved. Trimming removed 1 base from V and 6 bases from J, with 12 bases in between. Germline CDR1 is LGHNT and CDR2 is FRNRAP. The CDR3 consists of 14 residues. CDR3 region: CASGLGTPADGYTF. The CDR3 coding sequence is TGTGCTAGTGGTTTGGGGACGCCGGCGGATGGCTACACCTTC.

In nucleotides, the CDR3 is TGTGCCAGCAGCTCCTGGGGGGGCGCGAACACCGGGGAGCTGTTTTTT. Translated, it gives CASSSWGGANTGELFF. The rearrangement uses TRBV7-2 and TRBJ2-2, with D perhaps TRBD2 (7 bases). The germline CDR1 and CDR2 sequences are SGHTA and FQGNSA. This CDR3 has 16 residues. Trimming stripped 4 bases from V and 0 bases from J, with 12 bases between. Looking up the rest from reference TRBV7-2 and TRBJ2-2 gives the full variable domain: GAGVSQSPSNKVTEKGKDVELRCDPISGHTALYWYRQSLGQGLEFLIYFQGNSAPDKSGLPSDRFSAERTGGSVSTLTIQRTQQEDSAVYLCASSSWGGANTGELFFGEGSRLTVL.

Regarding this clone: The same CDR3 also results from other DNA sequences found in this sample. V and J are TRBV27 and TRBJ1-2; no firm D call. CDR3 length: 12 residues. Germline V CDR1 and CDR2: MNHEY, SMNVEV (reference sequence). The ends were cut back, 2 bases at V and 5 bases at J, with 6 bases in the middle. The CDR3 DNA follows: TGTGCCAGCAGTTTAGACGGTTATGGCTACACCTTC. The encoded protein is CASSLDGYGYTF.

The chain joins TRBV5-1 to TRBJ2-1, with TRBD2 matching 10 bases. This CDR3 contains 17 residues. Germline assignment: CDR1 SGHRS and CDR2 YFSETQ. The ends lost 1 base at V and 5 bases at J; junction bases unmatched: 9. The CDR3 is CASSLTQLAGANNEQFF. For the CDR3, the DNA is TGCGCCAGCAGCTTGACTCAGCTAGCGGGAGCGAACAATGAGCAGTTCTTC.

The CDR3 nucleotides read TGTGCCAGCAGTTACCTAAGGACAGGGGCCCCCGGGGAGCTGTTTTTT. It yields the protein CASSYLRTGAPGELFF. The V call is TRBV6-6, the J call TRBJ2-2; TRBD1 matches at 9 bases. Germline loops: CDR1 MNHNY, CDR2 SVGAGI (reference sequence). The junction had 7 bases not matched to a gene; V was cut back by 2 bases and J by 6 bases. The CDR3 is made up of 16 amino acids.

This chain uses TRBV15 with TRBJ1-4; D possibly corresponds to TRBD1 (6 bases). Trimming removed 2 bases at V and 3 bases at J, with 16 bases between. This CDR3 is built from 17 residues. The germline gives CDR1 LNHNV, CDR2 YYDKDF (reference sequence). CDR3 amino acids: CATSRRQAPSSNEKLFF. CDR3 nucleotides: TGTGCCACCAGCAGACGACAGGCCCCCTCATCTAATGAAAAACTGTTTTTT.

CDR3 nucleotides: TGTGCCAGCAGTTTCGGCGGGGGGGCTGAAGCTTTCTTT. It specifies CASSFGGGAEAFF. This rearrangement joins TRBV6-5 to TRBJ1-1; maybe TRBD1 (5 bases). V was shortened by 4 bases and J by 6 bases, with 12 bases between the two germline ends. The CDR3 is made up of 13 amino acids. Germline CDR1 reads MNHEY; CDR2 reads SVGAGI.

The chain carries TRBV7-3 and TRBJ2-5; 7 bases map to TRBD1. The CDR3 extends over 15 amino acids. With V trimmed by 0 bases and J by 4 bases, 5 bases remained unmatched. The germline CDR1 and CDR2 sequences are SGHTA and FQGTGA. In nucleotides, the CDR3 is TGTGCCAGCAGCTTAACAGGGGGCTGGGGAGAGACCCAGTACTTC. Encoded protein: CASSLTGGWGETQYF. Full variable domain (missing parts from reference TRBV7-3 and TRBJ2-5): GAGVSQTPSNKVTEKGKYVELRCDPISGHTALYWYRQSLGQGPEFLIYFQGTGAADDSGLPNDRFFAVRPEGSVSTLKIQRTERGDSAVYLCASSLTGGWGETQYFGPGTRLLVL.

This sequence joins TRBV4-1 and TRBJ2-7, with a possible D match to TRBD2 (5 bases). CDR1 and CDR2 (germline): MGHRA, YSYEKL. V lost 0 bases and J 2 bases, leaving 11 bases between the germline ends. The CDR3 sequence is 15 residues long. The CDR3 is CASSQDLTTTYEQYF. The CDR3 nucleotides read TGCGCCAGCAGCCAAGATTTGACTACCACCTACGAGCAGTACTTC.

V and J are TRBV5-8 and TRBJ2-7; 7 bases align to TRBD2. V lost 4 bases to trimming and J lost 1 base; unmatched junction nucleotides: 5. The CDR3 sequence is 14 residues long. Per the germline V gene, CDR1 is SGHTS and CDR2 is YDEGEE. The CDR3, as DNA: TGTGCCAGCAGCCCATGGGGGGGATCCTACGAGCAGTACTTC. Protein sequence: CASSPWGGSYEQYF.

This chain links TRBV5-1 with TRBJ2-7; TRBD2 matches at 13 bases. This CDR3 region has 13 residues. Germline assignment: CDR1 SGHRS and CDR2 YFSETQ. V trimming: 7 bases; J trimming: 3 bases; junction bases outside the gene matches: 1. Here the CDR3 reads CASRTSGSYEQYF. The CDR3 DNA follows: TGCGCCAGCCGGACTAGCGGGAGCTACGAGCAGTACTTC.

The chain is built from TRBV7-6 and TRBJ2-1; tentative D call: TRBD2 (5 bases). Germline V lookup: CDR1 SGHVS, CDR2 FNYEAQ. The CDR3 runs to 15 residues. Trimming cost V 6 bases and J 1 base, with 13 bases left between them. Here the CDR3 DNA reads TGTGCCAGCAGTCCCCTAACGGGATCCTACAATGAGCAGTTCTTC. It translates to CASSPLTGSYNEQFF.

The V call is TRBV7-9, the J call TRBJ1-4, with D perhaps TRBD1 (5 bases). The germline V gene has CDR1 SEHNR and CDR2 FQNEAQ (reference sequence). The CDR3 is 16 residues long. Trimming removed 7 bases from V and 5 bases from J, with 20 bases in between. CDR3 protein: CASIPKEGPSNEKLFF. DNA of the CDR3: TGTGCCAGCATCCCGAAGGAGGGACCGTCGAATGAAAAACTGTTTTTT.

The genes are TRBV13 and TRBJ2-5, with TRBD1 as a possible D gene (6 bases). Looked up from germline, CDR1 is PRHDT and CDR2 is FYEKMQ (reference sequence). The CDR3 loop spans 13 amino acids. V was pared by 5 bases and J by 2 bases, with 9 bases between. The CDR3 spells CASSGGLQETQYF. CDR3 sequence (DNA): TGTGCCAGCAGCGGGGGCCTACAAGAGACCCAGTACTTC. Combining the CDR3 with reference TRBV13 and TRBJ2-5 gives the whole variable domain AAGVIQSPRHLIKEKRETATLKCYPIPRHDTVYWYQQGPGQDPQFLISFYEKMQSDKGSIPDRFSAQQFSDYHSELNMSSLELGDSALYFCASSGGLQETQYFGPGTRLLVL.

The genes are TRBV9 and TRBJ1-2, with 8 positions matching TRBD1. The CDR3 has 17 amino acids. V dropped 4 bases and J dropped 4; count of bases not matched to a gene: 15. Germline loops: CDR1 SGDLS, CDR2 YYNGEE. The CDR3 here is CASSIVGETGEGYGYTF. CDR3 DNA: TGTGCCAGCAGCATAGTAGGTGAGACAGGGGAAGGCTATGGCTACACCTTC.

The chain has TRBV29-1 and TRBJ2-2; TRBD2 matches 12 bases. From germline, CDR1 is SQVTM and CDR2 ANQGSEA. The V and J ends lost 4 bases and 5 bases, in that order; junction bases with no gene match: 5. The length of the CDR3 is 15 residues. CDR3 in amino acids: CSVVGTSGRTGELFF. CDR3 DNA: TGCAGCGTTGTCGGGACTAGCGGGCGTACCGGGGAGCTGTTTTTT.